These 25 T cell receptor beta chains came from one sample sequenced in a study of somatic reversion in DOCK8 deficiency. From approximately 100 ng genomic DNA, TRB libraries were made by one-step EuroClonality-NGS amplicon PCR. MiXCR, applied by TCRdb to the multiplex PCR reads, yields one record per CDR3 protein. Among approximately 2,600 distinct CDR3 sequences listed, less than 30% were seen once. Material: peripheral blood. These TCRs come from a human donor in good health.

This clonotype counts as medium-sized. This chain uses TRBV20-1 with TRBJ1-1; perhaps TRBD1 as D (5 bases). V dropped 4 bases and J dropped 0 bases, with 27 bases sitting between them. CDR1 is DFQATT and CDR2 is SNEGSKA in the germline V gene (reference sequence). The CDR3 runs to 19 residues. CDR3 DNA sequence: TGCAGTGCTACCGGAAGGAAGGGGCGGACCTCATTCATGAACACTGAAGCTTTCTTT. It encodes CSATGRKGRTSFMNTEAFF.

The chain links TRBV24-1 to TRBJ2-7; no clear D gene. Per germline, CDR1 KGHDR and CDR2 SFDVKD. The CDR3 is made up of 14 amino acids. The V end lost 8 bases, the J end lost 2 bases, and 15 bases lay between the germline ends. CDR3 bases: TGTGCCACCACCCAGAAGGGCCGGCCCTACGAGCAGTACTTC. Protein product: CATTQKGRPYEQYF.

By share, this clonotype counts as medium-sized. The chain employs TRBV7-9 and TRBJ1-4, with D possibly TRBD1 on 5 matching bases. This CDR3 has 14 residues. The V end lost 1 base, the J end lost 8 bases, and 11 bases lay between the germline ends. Germline CDR1 SEHNR, CDR2 FQNEAQ (reference sequence). The CDR3 protein is CASSLVGRAEKLFF. CDR3 DNA sequence: TGTGCCAGCAGCTTAGTCGGCAGGGCGGAAAAACTGTTTTTT.

J is TRBJ2-7 and V is TRBV5-1; D possibly uses TRBD1 or TRBD2 (5 bases each). Germline CDR1 reads SGHRS; CDR2 reads YFSETQ. Trimming left V 4 bases short and J 3 bases short, with 20 bases between. The CDR3 has 16 residues. In DNA form, the CDR3 reads TGCGCCAGCAGCCCCACCGGGGATGGGACGGGCTACGAGCAGTACTTC. Its protein product is CASSPTGDGTGYEQYF.

By share, this clonotype counts as large. The chain joins TRBV30 to TRBJ1-3, with TRBD1 matching over 9 bases. Germline V CDR1 and CDR2: GTSNPN, SVGIG (reference sequence). The CDR3 is made up of 17 amino acids. The ends lost 2 bases at V and 1 base at J; junction bases unmatched: 9. The CDR3 coding sequence is TGTGCCTGGAGTAGGGACAGGGTTGGGAAATCTGGAAACACCATATATTTT. It translates to CAWSRDRVGKSGNTIYF.

As for this clonotype: The germline gene is not matched at one end of the junction; a read error may be the cause. This chain uses TRBV7-9 with TRBJ1-3, with no clear D. The CDR3 totals 13 residues. Germline assignment: CDR1 SEHNR and CDR2 FQNEAQ (reference sequence). This chain's CDR3 is CAGSLSSTNTIYF. The DNA for the CDR3 is TGTGCCGGCAGCTTATCCTCCACGAACACCATATATTTT.

By share of the sample, this clonotype is medium-sized. V and J are TRBV7-8 and TRBJ1-1; possible D gene TRBD1, 6 bases. Germline loops: CDR1 SGHVS, CDR2 FQNEAQ. CDR3 size: 13 residues. V was trimmed by 5 bases and J by 6 bases, leaving 13 bases between them. CDR3 DNA: TGTGCCAGCAGCCCTTACAGGGTGGCTGAAGCTTTCTTT. This translates into CASSPYRVAEAFF.

This clonotype counts as medium-sized. CDR3 DNA sequence: TGTGCCAGTACCGACGGCGGGAGGACTGGGGCCAACGTCCTGACTTTC. It codes for CASTDGGRTGANVLTF. The chain recombines TRBV19 with TRBJ2-6; the match to TRBD2 covers 8 bases. Germline-derived CDR1 and CDR2 are LNHDA and SQIVND (reference sequence). V gave up 7 bases and J gave up 2 bases; unmatched junction bases: 7. The CDR3 loop spans 16 amino acids.

In nucleotides, the CDR3 is TGTGCCACCAGTCGTCGCCGGCAGATATCCACCGAGCCCCAGCATTTT. Translated: CATSRRRQISTEPQHF. This rearrangement joins TRBV15 to TRBJ1-5; D is ambiguous. Germline lookup yields CDR1 LNHNV and CDR2 YYDKDF (reference sequence). The CDR3 runs 16 residues. The V end was cut by 6 bases, the J end by 8 bases, with 23 bases between.

V usage is TRBV2 and J usage is TRBJ2-7; 7 positions match TRBD1. V dropped 3 bases and J dropped 3; count of bases not matched to a gene: 5. Germline CDR1 is SNHLY and CDR2 is FYNNEI. CDR3 length: 14 amino acids. CDR3 sequence: CASSDPGQFYEQYF. As DNA, the CDR3 is TGTGCCAGCAGTGATCCGGGACAGTTCTACGAGCAGTACTTC.

Relative to its sample, this clonotype is medium-sized. The chain is built from TRBV30 and TRBJ2-6; D ambiguous. The germline gives CDR1 GTSNPN, CDR2 SVGIG (reference sequence). V lost 5 bases, J lost 2 bases, and 10 bases lay in between. The CDR3 length is 14 residues. The CDR3 DNA is TGTGCCTGGTCCTCAGGTGCTGGGGCCAACGTCCTGACTTTC. Translated, it gives CAWSSGAGANVLTF.

In its sample, this clonotype is large. The rearrangement joins TRBV19 to TRBJ2-2; 7 bases agree with TRBD2. The V gene's germline CDR1 is LNHDA and CDR2 SQIVND (reference sequence). Trimming took 3 bases from V and 2 from J; bases not matched to a gene: 6. The CDR3 has 16 amino acids. In DNA form, the CDR3 reads TGTGCCAGTAGTATTGGCGGGAGCCTAAACACCGGGGAGCTGTTTTTT. Amino acids: CASSIGGSLNTGELFF. The whole variable domain, filled in from reference TRBV19 and TRBJ2-2, reads DGGITQSPKYLFRKEGQNVTLSCEQNLNHDAMYWYRQDPGQGLRLIYYSQIVNDFQKGDIAEGYSVSREKKESFPLTVTSAQKNPTAFYLCASSIGGSLNTGELFFGEGSRLTVL.

By its share, this clonotype is medium-sized. This sequence joins TRBV5-1 and TRBJ1-1; TRBD1 might be the D (6 bases). Germline CDR1 and CDR2: SGHRS and YFSETQ. The CDR3 extends over 15 amino acids. V was clipped by 0 bases and J by 0 bases, with 9 bases between them. CDR3 bases: TGCGCCAGCAGCTTGGAGCAGGGGATGAACACTGAAGCTTTCTTT. Residues: CASSLEQGMNTEAFF.

This clonotype is medium-sized (0.01 to 0.1%). The CDR3: CASSLSSASGRGGELFF. As DNA, the CDR3 is TGTGCCAGCAGCTTATCTTCGGCTAGCGGGAGGGGCGGGGAGCTGTTTTTT. The chain is built from TRBV11-3 and TRBJ2-2, with 12 bases lining up with TRBD2. After removal of 2 bases from V and 7 bases from J, the junction contained 8 bases not matched to a gene. Germline loops: CDR1 SGHNT, CDR2 YENEEA. The length of the CDR3 is 17 residues. The entire variable domain, with the rest obtained from reference TRBV11-3 and TRBJ2-2, is as follows: EAGVVQSPRYKIIEKKQPVAFWCNPISGHNTLYWYLQNLGQGPELLIRYENEEAVDDSQLPKDRFSAERLKGVDSTLKIQPAELGDSAVYLCASSLSSASGRGGELFFGEGSRLTVL.

The rearrangement joins TRBV6-6 to TRBJ2-7; possibly TRBD1 for D (6 bases). The germline V gene encodes CDR1 MNHNY and CDR2 SVGAGI (reference sequence). The V end was cut by 5 bases, the J end by 7 bases, with 12 bases between. This CDR3 is 12 amino acids long. CDR3 in DNA: TGTGCCAGCAGTCAGGGGTACGGAGAGCAGTACTTC. As protein: CASSQGYGEQYF.

This clonotype is judged medium-sized. The chain has TRBV6-6 and TRBJ1-1; D is undetermined. This CDR3 contains 14 residues. Germline V gene data show CDR1 as MNHNY and CDR2 as SVGAGI (reference sequence). V lost 2 bases and J lost 4, with 11 bases in between. The CDR3 loop reads CASSYGTIGTEAFF. CDR3 DNA sequence: TGTGCCAGCAGTTACGGTACAATCGGCACTGAAGCTTTCTTT.

This clonotype was seen a few times. This chain connects TRBV7-2 to TRBJ2-7, with a tentative D call TRBD2 (5 bases). CDR1 is SGHTA and CDR2 is FQGNSA in the germline V gene. CDR3 size: 14 residues. The V and J ends lost 0 bases and 9 bases respectively, with 15 bases between them. This CDR3 reads CASSLAGVAPLQYF. The CDR3 DNA sequence: TGTGCCAGCAGCTTAGCGGGAGTTGCCCCATTGCAGTACTTC.

Sample share makes this clonotype medium-sized. CDR3 in amino acids: CASSLVSVYNEKLFF. In nucleotides, the CDR3 is TGTGCCAGCAGCCTAGTGTCTGTCTATAATGAAAAACTGTTTTTT. The chain couples TRBV7-9 to TRBJ1-4; D is unresolved. Trimming pared 5 bases from V and 4 bases from J, leaving 14 bases between. CDR1 and CDR2 from the germline V gene are SEHNR and FQNEAQ (reference sequence). CDR3 length: 15 amino acids.

The genes are TRBV5-1 and TRBJ1-5; D remains ambiguous. Trimming removed 0 bases from V and 1 base from J, with 8 bases in between. CDR1 and CDR2 (germline): SGHRS, YFSETQ. The CDR3 is made up of 15 amino acids. Here the CDR3 DNA reads TGCGCCAGCAGCTTGGTCCCATCGAGCAATCAGCCCCAGCATTTT. Its translation is CASSLVPSSNQPQHF.

This sequence joins TRBV20-1 and TRBJ2-1; 9 positions agree with TRBD1. Losses at the gene ends were 5 bases for V and 3 bases for J; bases not matched to a gene: 5. This CDR3 spans 14 amino acids. Per germline, CDR1 DFQATT and CDR2 SNEGSKA (reference sequence). The CDR3 DNA reads as TGCAGTGCTCTTGACAGGGGGAGCTACAATGAGCAGTTCTTC. Its protein is CSALDRGSYNEQFF.

This clonotype qualifies as medium-sized. This sequence joins TRBV4-1 and TRBJ1-1; TRBD1 might be the D (5 bases). From germline, CDR1 is MGHRA and CDR2 YSYEKL. The CDR3 length is 16 residues. The ends were cut back, 0 bases at V and 5 bases at J, with 16 bases in the middle. CDR3 nucleotides: TGCGCCAGCAGCCAAGAACCACCAATACGGGGGACTGAAGCTTTCTTT. Translation gives CASSQEPPIRGTEAFF.

The V gene is TRBV7-2, the J gene TRBJ2-3; TRBD1 might be the D (5 bases). The CDR3 contains 14 residues. Trimming shortened V by 3 bases and J by 2 bases, and 9 bases separated the two germline ends. Looked up from germline, CDR1 is SGHTA and CDR2 is FQGNSA. The CDR3, as DNA: TGTGCCAGCAGCTTGGACATTTCCACAGATACGCAGTATTTT. It translates to CASSLDISTDTQYF. The entire variable domain, with the rest obtained from reference TRBV7-2 and TRBJ2-3, is as follows: GAGVSQSPSNKVTEKGKDVELRCDPISGHTALYWYRQSLGQGLEFLIYFQGNSAPDKSGLPSDRFSAERTGGSVSTLTIQRTQQEDSAVYLCASSLDISTDTQYFGPGTRLTVL.

To note about this clonotype: A much bigger clone sits one base away, suggesting this may be a read error. This chain joins TRBV20-1 and TRBJ1-1, with 8 positions matching TRBD1. This CDR3 is 13 amino acids long. The J segment lost 6 bases and the V segment lost 2 bases, leaving 5 bases of the junction unmatched. The germline V gene has CDR1 DFQATT and CDR2 SNEGSKA (reference sequence). The CDR3 DNA reads as TGCAGTGCTAGAAACAGGGGGTCCCCTGAAGCTTTCTTT. Its translation is CSARNRGSPEAFF.

This clonotype rates as medium-sized. V and J are TRBV5-1 and TRBJ2-3, with TRBD2 identical over 7 bases. Germline CDR1 and CDR2: SGHRS and YFSETQ. The CDR3 spans 16 residues. The V segment lost 0 bases and the J segment 0 bases; nucleotides outside the gene matches: 4. This CDR3 is CASSLDSGPSTDTQYF. CDR3 nucleotides: TGCGCCAGCAGCTTGGATAGCGGGCCTAGCACAGATACGCAGTATTTT.

This clonotype is deemed medium-sized. The rearrangement joins TRBV5-4 to TRBJ1-1; no reliable D call. V dropped 3 bases and J dropped 6 bases, with 12 bases sitting between them. In germline, CDR1 is SGHNT, CDR2 YYREEE (reference sequence). The length of the CDR3 is 13 residues. The CDR3 spells CASSSYNRPEAFF. The CDR3 coding sequence is TGTGCCAGCAGCTCCTACAATAGGCCTGAAGCTTTCTTT.